One sample yielded the 15 T cell receptor beta chains listed below, sequenced in a study of T cell clones after liver transplantation. Data came from immunoSEQ multiplex PCR; TCRdb stores just in-frame clones and leaves some out. The sample has about 120,000 clones, 90% seen once. The specimen was CD4+ T cells from blood, collected 12 months after liver transplant. The receptors shown here come from a human patient who received a liver transplant. Certain T cells may be donor cells from the graft.

This rearrangement joins TRBV13 to TRBJ1-2; D uncertain. V was pared by 2 bases and J by 10 bases, with 17 bases between. Germline V gene sequence: CDR1 PRHDT, CDR2 FYEKMQ (reference sequence). The CDR3 is 14 amino acids. For the CDR3, the DNA is TGTGCCAGCAGCTTACCCGGGTTCGGGGTCCCCTACACCTTC. Its translation is CASSLPGFGVPYTF.

This chain uses TRBV6-1 with TRBJ2-7; D possibly corresponds to TRBD2 (6 bases). Germline values: CDR1 MNHNS, CDR2 SASEGT. V was cut by 5 bases and J by 7 bases, with 18 bases left in between. CDR3 length: 14 amino acids. The CDR3 coding sequence is TGTGCCAGCAGTACCTCGTTCGGGGGTGGGGAGCAGTACTTC. It translates to CASSTSFGGGEQYF.

J is TRBJ1-5 and V is TRBV19; 8 nucleotides match TRBD1. Germline-derived CDR1 and CDR2 are LNHDA and SQIVND (reference sequence). CDR3 length: 14 residues. The V and J ends lost 6 bases and 8 bases, in that order; junction bases with no gene match: 9. As DNA, the CDR3 is TGTGCCAGTAGCAGATGGACAGGGAGTGAGCCCCAGCATTTT. Its protein product is CASSRWTGSEPQHF. Full variable domain (remainder filled in from reference TRBV19 and TRBJ1-5): DGGITQSPKYLFRKEGQNVTLSCEQNLNHDAMYWYRQDPGQGLRLIYYSQIVNDFQKGDIAEGYSVSREKKESFPLTVTSAQKNPTAFYLCASSRWTGSEPQHFGDGTRLSIL.

This sequence joins TRBV5-1 and TRBJ2-5; D might be TRBD1 or TRBD2, each matching 5 bases. The V gene's germline CDR1 is SGHRS and CDR2 YFSETQ. This CDR3 is built from 15 residues. V was cut by 0 bases and J by 2 bases, with 11 bases left in between. The CDR3 sequence: CASSLVGTTQETQYF. CDR3 nucleotide sequence: TGCGCCAGCAGCTTGGTGGGGACCACTCAAGAGACCCAGTACTTC.

This clone appeared a single time. This sample also contains other DNA sequences that code for the same CDR3. This chain connects TRBV6-6 to TRBJ2-1; 7 bases map to TRBD1. The junction had 2 bases not matched to a gene; V was cut back by 5 bases and J by 4 bases. Per the germline V gene, CDR1 is MNHNY and CDR2 is SVGAGI (reference sequence). The CDR3 covers 13 residues. The CDR3 nucleotides read TGTGCCAGCAGTCGGGACAGTTACAATGAGCAGTTCTTC. It encodes CASSRDSYNEQFF.

This clone showed up just once. The J gene is TRBJ2-7, the V gene TRBV18, with TRBD2 as a possible D gene (5 bases). V lost 1 base and J 0 bases, leaving 10 bases between the germline ends. The CDR3 loop spans 15 amino acids. Germline V lookup: CDR1 KGHSH, CDR2 LQKENI. As DNA, the CDR3 is TGTGCCAGCTCACCACGCGGGTCGAACTCCTACGAGCAGTACTTC. Translation: CASSPRGSNSYEQYF.

The chain recombines TRBV7-2 with TRBJ2-3; D remains ambiguous. Germline loops: CDR1 SGHTA, CDR2 FQGNSA. CDR3 length: 11 residues. V was pared by 5 bases and J by 2 bases, with 2 bases between. The CDR3 region is CASSTTDTQYF. The DNA of the CDR3 is TGTGCCAGCAGCACCACAGATACGCAGTATTTT.

The rearrangement joins TRBV5-6 to TRBJ1-4; D is perhaps TRBD1 (6 bases). This CDR3 contains 14 residues. Between the trimmed V and J ends, which lost 3 bases and 8 bases, there was a span of 14 bases. Looked up from germline, CDR1 is SGHDT and CDR2 is YYEEEE. The CDR3 spells CASSSSNREEKLFF. CDR3 bases: TGTGCCAGCAGCTCTTCTAACAGGGAAGAAAAACTGTTTTTT.

The rearrangement links TRBV5-1 to TRBJ2-1; D is unclear. In germline, CDR1 is SGHRS, CDR2 YFSETQ. The germline V and J ends were trimmed by 9 bases and 5 bases, with 15 bases remaining between them. CDR3 size: 13 residues. The CDR3 nucleotides are TGCGCCAACTATGGGCCCGGAAACAATGAGCAGTTCTTC. Protein: CANYGPGNNEQFF.

V is TRBV5-6 and J is TRBJ2-1, with 10 bases matching TRBD2. The germline CDR1 and CDR2 sequences are SGHDT and YYEEEE. This CDR3 has 16 residues. J lost 6 bases, V lost 1 base, and 7 bases had no gene match. The DNA of the CDR3 is TGTGCCAGCAGCTTGAGGTTAGCGGGAGGAATCAATGAGCAGTTCTTC. It yields the protein CASSLRLAGGINEQFF.

The chain uses TRBV27 and TRBJ2-1; tentatively, D is TRBD2 (6 bases). The CDR3 runs to 15 residues. V was trimmed by 2 bases and J by 7 bases, leaving 15 bases between them. Germline V gene lookup returns CDR1 MNHEY and CDR2 SMNVEV (reference sequence). CDR3 in amino acids: CASSLMLGGANEQFF. CDR3 nucleotide sequence: TGTGCCAGCAGTTTAATGCTTGGAGGGGCTAATGAGCAGTTCTTC.

The gene calls are TRBV28 and TRBJ2-6; D uncertain. With 5 bases removed from V and 13 bases from J, the gap between germline ends came to 12 bases. The CDR3 loop spans 12 amino acids. Germline-derived CDR1 and CDR2 are MDHEN and SYDVKM. Written as DNA, the CDR3 is TGTGCCAGCAGTCAGGACCGACGAGTCCTGACTTTC. Amino acid sequence: CASSQDRRVLTF.

This rearrangement joins TRBV19 to TRBJ2-7; no reliable D call. The CDR3 runs 15 residues. V lost 1 base and J lost 5, with 15 bases in between. Germline V gene data show CDR1 as LNHDA and CDR2 as SQIVND (reference sequence). CDR3 in DNA: TGTGCCAGTAGTATAGCGCTGACACGGGTCCACGAGCAGTACTTC. Translating gives CASSIALTRVHEQYF.

J is TRBJ2-5 and V is TRBV29-1; 7 positions agree with TRBD2. Germline assignment: CDR1 SQVTM and CDR2 ANQGSEA. CDR3 size: 12 residues. With 8 bases clipped from V and 4 bases from J, the junction kept 7 bases outside the gene matches. Here the CDR3 reads CSIMGGLETQYF. The CDR3 coding sequence is TGCAGCATAATGGGGGGGTTAGAGACCCAGTACTTC.

The CDR3 DNA reads as TGTGCCAGCAGCTTGGAAGGGCCGGGGACCAAAAACATTCAGTACTTC. Translated, it gives CASSLEGPGTKNIQYF. The rearrangement uses TRBV5-6 and TRBJ2-4; tentative D call: TRBD2 (5 bases). The CDR3 length is 16 residues. V was clipped by 0 bases and J by 2 bases, with 12 bases between them. Germline assignment: CDR1 SGHDT and CDR2 YYEEEE.